The present T cell receptor (beta chain) was sequenced within a study of control samples from healthy donors and cancer patients. Assay used: immunoSEQ multiplex PCR; TCRdb lists only in-frame clones, some missing. The table has under 150,000 clones, about 90% seen once; the top ten hold roughly 3%. CDR3 size: 13 residues. V was trimmed by 3 bases and J by 4 bases, leaving 12 bases between them. Per germline, CDR1 DFQATT and CDR2 SNEGSKA (reference sequence). The sample consisted of blood. The receptor comes from a man between 60 and 75 years old in good health. This sequence joins TRBV20-1 and TRBJ1-1, with unresolved D. The CDR3 bases are TGCAGTGCTAGTCGGGGAGACCCCACTGAAGCTTTCTTT. It codes for CSASRGDPTEAFF.